This is a list of T cell receptor beta chains from one sample in a study of cytomegalovirus exposure and HLA in healthy donors. Clones were read by immunoSEQ multiplex PCR, and TCRdb kept only the in-frame ones, dropping some. There are 95,000 or so clones in the sample; 55% to 75% occur only once, and more than 12% lies in the top ten. The sequenced sample was PBMCs. All receptors derive from a woman in her forties or fifties in good health and CMV-seropositive. CDR3s include the opening cysteine and the closing phenylalanine or tryptophan. The order of the fields is D gene, J gene, V gene, clone size, CDR3 protein, CDR3 DNA. The D gene is left open where the match is weak. Rows may omit the clone size; those that give it use once, few, many or a size class.

TRBD1 TRBJ1-2 TRBV25-1 . CASTSTGLNGYTF TGTGCCAGCACGTCGACAGGGTTGAATGGCTACACCTTC
. TRBJ2-4 TRBV10-3 . CAISLDSENIQYF TGTGCCATCAGCCTGGACAGCGAAAACATTCAGTACTTC
. TRBJ2-3 TRBV7-2 . CASSLVGDTQYF TGTGCCAGCAGCTTAGTCGGGGATACGCAGTATTTT
. TRBJ2-7 TRBV6-5 . CASRLTFGTFVEQYF TGTGCCAGCAGGCTCACCTTCGGGACATTTGTCGAGCAGTACTTC
. TRBJ2-2 TRBV5-4 . CASSLHVNTGELFF TGTGCCAGCAGCTTACATGTGAACACCGGGGAGCTGTTTTTT
. TRBJ2-7 TRBV29-1 . CSVGRAGAYEQYF TGCAGCGTTGGTAGGGCAGGGGCGTACGAGCAGTACTTC
TRBD1 TRBJ1-2 TRBV27 few CASSDNRGGYTF TGTGCCAGCAGTGACAACAGGGGTGGCTACACCTTC
. TRBJ2-7 TRBV28 . CASSSSFRNIYEQYF TGTGCCAGCAGTTCTAGCTTCCGGAACATCTACGAGCAGTACTTC
. TRBJ2-2 TRBV28 . CASSFRDTGELFF TGTGCCAGCAGTTTCCGGGACACCGGGGAGCTGTTTTTT
. TRBJ2-2 TRBV18 . CASSLLRRALSGELFF TGTGCCAGCTCCCTACTCCGCAGGGCGCTGTCCGGGGAGCTGTTTTTT
. TRBJ2-3 TRBV10-3 few CAISARGDTDTQYF TGTGCCATCAGTGCCAGGGGGGACACAGATACGCAGTATTTT
TRBD1 TRBJ1-1 TRBV29-1 . CSVSGGKSRNTEAFF TGCAGCGTCTCAGGGGGGAAGTCAAGGAACACTGAAGCTTTCTTT
TRBD2 TRBJ2-2 TRBV4-1 . CASSLEREGWTGELFF TGCGCCAGCAGCCTTGAGCGGGAGGGTTGGACCGGGGAGCTGTTTTTT
TRBD2 TRBJ2-1 TRBV7-3 . CASSPTSAAWNEQFF TGTGCCAGCAGCCCAACTAGCGCCGCCTGGAATGAGCAGTTCTTC
. TRBJ2-1 TRBV11-2 . CASSLGTSSYNEQFF TGTGCCAGCAGCTTAGGTACAAGCTCCTACAATGAGCAGTTCTTC
. TRBJ1-1 TRBV5-4 . CASSPPWDEGGTEAFF TGTGCCAGCAGCCCCCCCTGGGATGAGGGTGGTACTGAAGCTTTCTTT
TRBD2 TRBJ2-6 TRBV7-9 few CASSLGGLAGFGANVLTF TGTGCCAGCAGCTTGGGGGGACTAGCGGGATTTGGGGCCAACGTCCTGACTTTC
. TRBJ1-4 TRBV30 . CAWSPIGGEKLFF TGTGCCTGGAGCCCCATCGGGGGAGAAAAACTGTTTTTT
. TRBJ2-4 TRBV6-6 . CASGAGIEAKNIQYF TGTGCCAGCGGGGCGGGGATTGAAGCCAAAAACATTCAGTACTTC
TRBD1 TRBJ2-2 TRBV6-5 . CASSYGTGFHGELFF TGTGCCAGCAGTTATGGGACAGGGTTTCACGGGGAGCTGTTTTTT
. TRBJ2-3 TRBV5-5 . CASMDSRYSTDTQYF TGTGCCAGCATGGACAGCCGCTATAGCACAGATACGCAGTATTTT
. TRBJ2-5 TRBV11-2 . CASTLTSEGIYQETQYF TGTGCCAGCACCCTAACATCGGAGGGCATATACCAAGAGACCCAGTACTTC
. TRBJ2-5 TRBV18 . CASSPLFRRTPSETQYF TGTGCCAGCTCACCCCTCTTCCGTCGCACACCAAGTGAGACCCAGTACTTC
. TRBJ2-3 TRBV5-5 . CASSLAGWMSDTQYF TGTGCCAGCAGCTTGGCAGGGTGGATGTCAGATACGCAGTATTTT
. TRBJ2-2 TRBV30 . CAWREGPINTGELFF TGTGCCTGGAGGGAGGGACCCATTAACACCGGGGAGCTGTTTTTT
TRBD1 TRBJ2-1 TRBV29-1 . CSGGTGLGNEQFF TGCAGCGGAGGGACAGGGCTAGGAAATGAGCAGTTCTTC
. TRBJ2-2 TRBV7-3 . CASANSIRGDSGELFF TGTGCCAGCGCAAACAGCATCCGGGGAGATTCCGGGGAGCTGTTTTTT
TRBD2 TRBJ2-7 TRBV4-3 . CASSQDGKREDLYEQYF TGCGCCAGCAGCCAAGATGGGAAGCGGGAGGACCTCTACGAGCAGTACTTC
TRBD1 TRBJ2-7 TRBV18 few CASSPLGTGQYEQYF TGTGCCAGCTCACCCCTCGGGACAGGGCAGTACGAGCAGTACTTC
TRBD2 TRBJ2-1 TRBV29-1 . CSVRTSGTYNEQFF TGCAGCGTGCGGACTAGCGGTACCTACAATGAGCAGTTCTTC
. TRBJ1-4 TRBV29-1 few CSVGRGGEKLFF TGCAGCGTTGGCAGGGGTGGTGAAAAACTGTTTTTT
. TRBJ2-1 TRBV7-7 few CASSLAGMAEQFF TGTGCCAGCAGCCTTGCGGGAATGGCTGAGCAGTTCTTC
TRBD2 TRBJ2-1 TRBV9 . CASSVGLAERNEQFF TGTGCCAGCAGCGTGGGACTAGCGGAGAGGAATGAGCAGTTCTTC
. TRBJ2-5 TRBV19 . CASSPGTGGTQYF TGTGCCAGTAGTCCCGGGACTGGGGGGACCCAGTACTTC
TRBD1 TRBJ2-7 TRBV4-1 . CASSATGGGEQYF TGCGCCAGCAGCGCCACAGGGGGCGGCGAGCAGTACTTC
. TRBJ1-4 TRBV5-5 few CASSLGQEEEKLFF TGTGCCAGCAGCTTGGGACAGGAGGAGGAAAAACTGTTTTTT
TRBD2 TRBJ2-3 TRBV19 . CASSIGGLAGDTQYF TGTGCCAGTAGTATAGGGGGCCTAGCGGGAGATACGCAGTATTTT
. TRBJ2-1 TRBV18 . CASSPLPLSGEQFF TGTGCCAGCTCACCACTCCCTTTAAGCGGAGAGCAGTTCTTC
. TRBJ1-5 TRBV4-3 once CASSQDRGNQPQHF TGCGCCAGCAGCCAAGATCGAGGGAATCAGCCCCAGCATTTT
. TRBJ2-5 TRBV6-6 once CASRQTGPETQYF TGTGCCAGCCGACAAACAGGGCCCGAGACCCAGTACTTC
TRBD2 TRBJ2-1 TRBV2 . CASSEYRGSRYNEQFF TGTGCCAGCAGTGAATATCGCGGGAGTCGCTACAATGAGCAGTTCTTC
. TRBJ2-1 TRBV9 once CASGPGGNEQFF TGTGCCAGCGGCCCGGGCGGGAATGAGCAGTTCTTC
TRBD1 TRBJ1-2 TRBV5-1 . CASSLDAGGSYGYTF TGCGCCAGCAGCTTGGATGCAGGGGGTTCCTATGGCTACACCTTC
TRBD1 TRBJ2-2 TRBV7-3 . CASSSQGQGRGELFF TGTGCCAGCAGCTCCCAGGGACAGGGAAGGGGGGAGCTGTTTTTT
TRBD2 TRBJ2-5 TRBV5-1 . CASSSPVAGVGETQYF TGCGCCAGCAGCTCCCCGGTAGCGGGAGTTGGGGAGACCCAGTACTTC
TRBD2 TRBJ2-1 TRBV19 . CASSSGSNEQFF TGTGCCAGTAGTAGCGGGAGTAATGAGCAGTTCTTC
. TRBJ1-6 TRBV2 . CASSEAGPNSPLHF TGTGCCAGCAGTGAGGCAGGTCCAAATTCACCCCTCCACTTT
TRBD2 TRBJ2-5 TRBV28 . CASSLFGHSGAYQETQYF TGTGCCAGCAGTTTGTTCGGCCATAGCGGGGCTTACCAAGAGACCCAGTACTTC
. TRBJ1-5 TRBV19 . CASRRADQPQHF TGTGCCAGTCGGAGGGCGGATCAGCCCCAGCATTTT
TRBD1 TRBJ1-2 TRBV9 . CASSAWTGDGYTF TGTGCCAGCAGCGCCTGGACAGGGGACGGCTACACCTTC
TRBD2 TRBJ2-3 TRBV27 . CASSLSRGRALDTQYF TGTGCCAGCAGTTTATCCCGAGGGAGGGCCTTAGATACGCAGTATTTT
TRBD1 TRBJ1-2 TRBV18 . CASSLKDRVPYFYTF TGTGCCAGCTCACTAAAGGACAGGGTCCCCTACTTCTACACCTTC
. TRBJ2-3 TRBV15 . CATSRVRSGRSLTDTQYF TGTGCCACCAGCAGAGTGAGGTCAGGGCGGTCCCTCACAGATACGCAGTATTTT
. TRBJ2-7 TRBV6-1 . CASRGTAYEQYF TGTGCCTCACGCGGGACTGCCTACGAGCAGTACTTC
TRBD2 TRBJ2-1 TRBV5-4 . CASSYMTSGYNEQFF TGTGCCAGCAGCTACATGACTAGCGGATACAATGAGCAGTTCTTC
. TRBJ2-7 TRBV7-9 . CSSSLSSGGRYEQYF TGTTCCAGCAGCTTATCGTCCGGGGGGCGTTACGAGCAGTACTTC
. TRBJ2-5 TRBV27 few CASKFRGGTQYF TGTGCCAGCAAGTTTCGGGGAGGGACCCAGTACTTC